What follows describes a single T cell receptor beta chain. No antigen is known for it. Base qualities are missing; no much larger clone stands one base away. From the cysteine through the phenylalanine, the CDR3 covers 13 amino acids. Left in the record is the CDR3 DNA by itself, 39 bases read in frame from the first base. The trim is 6 bases for V and 8 bases for J, with a gap of 13 bases between the germline ends. The germline V gene provides CDR1 MGHRA and CDR2 YSYEKL. The data derive from a study of T cell changes during pregnancy in multiple sclerosis (dated by TCRdb to between 2018 and 2021). Turning to the overall study: The study examined how the T cell repertoire changed over the course of pregnancy in women with multiple sclerosis.

Libraries were constructed by the immunoSEQ multiplex PCR assay. The clones in this table, taken by TCRdb from immuneACCESS, are in-frame only. Not every clone is retained; where verified, under half of the shortfall comes from an unresolved V gene, and the cause of the rest is unknown. The table for this sample lists more than 65,000 clones; around 90% of them were counted only once. The ten largest clones capture approximately 0.41% of the sample. The sequence was collected from a female donor with multiple sclerosis, enrolled in a pregnancy study. The material sequenced was CD4+ T cells from peripheral blood mononuclear cells, taken before pregnancy. The chain uses TRBV4-1 and TRBJ1-4; 5 matching bases give a weak D call of TRBD1. The base sequence is TGCGCCAGCAGGCAGGGTTTCGGCGAAAAACTGTTTTTT. This translates into CASRQGFGEKLFF.